The 13 T cell receptor beta chains listed next were all sequenced from one sample in a study of monozygotic twins with inflammatory bowel disease. TCRdb reanalyzed the 5' RACE reads and collapses them to one entry per CDR3 protein, without DNA. This sample's table has 350,000 to 550,000 distinct CDR3 sequences. Sequencing used blood. These receptors came from a human donor with ulcerative colitis or Crohn's disease, or a healthy co-twin of an affected twin (not recorded which).

The CDR3 reads CASSAMEGDTQYF. The rearrangement uses TRBV7-9 and TRBJ2-3; the TRBD2 assignment by TCRdb is unverifiable without DNA. In germline, CDR1 is SEHNR, CDR2 FQNEAQ (reference sequence). The CDR3 runs 13 residues.

This chain joins TRBV7-2 and TRBJ2-3; TCRdb's D gene call, TRBD1, goes unchecked for lack of DNA. The CDR3 extends over 14 amino acids. CDR1 is SGHTA and CDR2 is FQGNSA in the germline V gene. This CDR3 reads CASSPGTNTDTQYF. Together with reference TRBV7-2 and TRBJ2-3, the CDR3 gives the full variable domain: GAGVSQSPSNKVTEKGKDVELRCDPISGHTALYWYRQSLGQGLEFLIYFQGNSAPDKSGLPSDRFSAERTGGSVSTLTIQRTQQEDSAVYLCASSPGTNTDTQYFGPGTRLTVL.

The chain combines TRBV18 with TRBJ1-3. This CDR3 contains 11 residues. The germline CDR1 and CDR2 sequences are KGHSH and LQKENI. This CDR3 is CASSPRNTIYF.

The chain is built from TRBV7-8 and TRBJ2-6; TCRdb lists TRBD1, though no DNA is available to test this call. The CDR3 runs to 18 residues. The germline CDR1 and CDR2 sequences are SGHVS and FQNEAQ. CDR3 sequence: CASGVIAGAPSGANVLTF.

The chain joins TRBV7-9 to TRBJ2-3; the TCRdb D gene call, TRBD1, has no DNA to confirm it. The CDR3 is 15 amino acids. CDR1 SEHNR and CDR2 FQNEAQ come from the germline V gene (reference sequence). The CDR3 reads CASSPPRGGAFTQYF.

The chain employs TRBV5-1 and TRBJ2-1; TCRdb picks TRBD2, but there is no DNA to check that call. Germline V CDR1 and CDR2: SGHRS, YFSETQ. The CDR3 extends over 17 amino acids. CDR3 protein: CASSFASGGSSYNEQFF.

The CDR3 loop reads CASTFGETEYF. This rearrangement joins TRBV2 to TRBJ2-5. The CDR3 is 11 amino acids. Germline CDR1 and CDR2: SNHLY and FYNNEI.

The CDR3 spells CASSYRTDTQYF. V gene TRBV7-9 combines with J gene TRBJ2-3. This CDR3 spans 12 amino acids. Germline CDR1 reads SEHNR; CDR2 reads FQNEAQ (reference sequence).

The rearrangement uses TRBV5-1 and TRBJ2-2; without DNA, the TCRdb call of TRBD1 cannot be checked. Germline CDR1 and CDR2: SGHRS and YFSETQ. The CDR3 covers 12 residues. The CDR3 loop is CASSSPPGELFF. Complete variable domain (other parts from reference TRBV5-1 and TRBJ2-2): KAGVTQTPRYLIKTRGQQVTLSCSPISGHRSVSWYQQTPGQGLQFLFEYFSETQRNKGNFPGRFSGRQFSNSRSEMNVSTLELGDSALYLCASSSPPGELFFGEGSRLTVL.

The V gene is TRBV12-3 or TRBV12-4, the J gene TRBJ1-5; checking the TCRdb D call of TRBD1 is not possible without DNA. The CDR3 totals 16 residues. The CDR3 here is CASSPDSRGANQPQHF.

V is TRBV12-3 or TRBV12-4 and J is TRBJ1-3. This CDR3 has 15 residues. CDR3 sequence reads: CASSTVSKGGNTIYF.

The CDR3 protein is CASSFPDPDTQYF. This rearrangement joins TRBV27 to TRBJ2-3; the D call from TCRdb, TRBD1, cannot be confirmed without DNA. Germline CDR1 is MNHEY and CDR2 is SMNVEV (reference sequence). The CDR3 consists of 13 residues.

The chain is built from TRBV20-1 and TRBJ2-7; TCRdb lists TRBD1, though no DNA is available to test this call. This CDR3 is 15 amino acids long. Germline CDR1 is DFQATT and CDR2 is SNEGSKA (reference sequence). This chain's CDR3 is CSASGGTGVLYEQYF.